This record looks at one T cell receptor (beta chain) sequence and its context. Profiled with immunoSEQ multiplex PCR; TCRdb holds only in-frame clones, not every one. The table has fewer than 200,000 clones, approximately 85% seen once. This record belongs to a study of blood T cell repertoires in COVID-19. Study context: Specimens from acute and convalescent COVID-19 originated in the United States, Italy and Spain.

The CDR3 runs 13 residues. V was pared by 6 bases and J by 9 bases, with 8 bases of the junction left unmatched. The chain couples TRBV12-3 or TRBV12-4 to TRBJ2-1; 7 bases line up with TRBD2. What was sequenced was peripheral blood. The origin of this receptor is a woman at least 80 years old with acute or convalescent COVID-19. Here the CDR3 reads CASSRDYYSEQFF. In DNA, the CDR3 is TGTGCCAGCAGCCGGGACTATTATAGTGAGCAGTTCTTC.